The entry that follows covers one T cell receptor (beta chain) sequence. Its antigen is not known. With 10%, 30% or 50% of RNA, roughly 17,000 to 1,000,000 naive CD8 T cells were sequenced. This specimen belongs to a study of molecular identifiers for immune sequencing clone quantification. In the study overall: Five portions were made in replicates from RNA of 20,000 or 100,000 naive CD8 cells, and four underwent sequencing. Study findings and constraints: Under 1% of molecules in naive cells, but over 99% of effector molecules, belonged to clones above 20 RNA copies.

The V gene lost 5 bases and the J gene lost 0 bases, with 11 bases spanning the gap. This CDR3 spans 15 amino acids. The V gene's germline CDR1 is SGHAT and CDR2 FQNNGV. Previously described methods with listed TCR primers produced the bulk TCR libraries. MiXCR was run by TCRdb on the PCR reads, yielding one entry per CDR3 protein. Here the sample spans about half a million distinct CDR3 sequences, roughly a fifth being singletons. The chain uses TRBV11-2 and TRBJ1-3, with D perhaps matching TRBD1 (5 bases). The sample consisted of naive CD8+ T cells from blood, with Jurkat cell RNA spiked in. Subset here: FACS-sorted CD8+CD4-CCR7+CD45RA+ naive T cells. The source of this sequence is a human donor in good health. Some libraries in this study had Jurkat cell RNA spiked in. The CDR3 DNA is TGTGCCAGCAGCGCTGACAGATTCTCTGGAAACACCATATATTTT. It is translated as CASSADRFSGNTIYF.